The TCR beta chain under discussion was sequenced for a study of human T cells and chemical hapten exposure. Study background: Read at 6 days, the patch tests placed 0.01% DPC on the upper back. Minor volume differences among pooled libraries chiefly drove per-sample TCR yield variation.

This clonotype has a handful of counts. Trimming left V 2 bases short and J 3 bases short, with 8 bases between. CDR1 SGHRS and CDR2 YFSETQ come from the germline V gene. CDR3 length equals 13 residues. Each CDR3 protein is one row after TCRdb ran MiXCR on the RACE reads. The sample yields some 70,000 distinct CDR3 sequences, 9.5% to 12% seen once. This sample's time point: pre-sensitization, week 0. Treatment defined: therapeutic diphenylcyclopropenone sensitization with weekly scalp DPC. This chain connects TRBV5-1 to TRBJ1-1; D is ambiguous. The receptor's source is a woman aged 45-59 years with alopecia areata. Some clones in this sample may be carry-over from other donors' samples. The specimen was whole blood, collected in connection with sensitization to the hapten diphenylcyclopropenone (DPC). This CDR3 reads CASSFREDTEAFF. The CDR3 region has the DNA TGCGCCAGCAGCTTTAGGGAGGACACTGAAGCTTTCTTT.